This record looks at one TCR beta chain sequence and its context. Antigen specificity is unknown. The CDR3 is 15 residues long. In germline, CDR1 is MNHEY, CDR2 SVGEGT. Trimming took 6 bases from V and 3 from J, leaving 15 bases between them. MiXCR, run by TCRdb on the 5' RACE reads, gives a single entry per CDR3 protein. Among hundreds of thousands of distinct CDR3 sequences listed, 21% were seen once. The data are from a study of T cells after yellow fever vaccination. Whole-study findings and limits: Faster peaking, at day 5 versus 15, marked a secondary response that was weaker. Clonotype sharing between CD4 and CD8 compartments was small.

This receptor was identified in a man between 18 and 29 years old who received the YFV17D yellow fever vaccine. This specimen consisted of PBMCs, obtained approximately 22 days after the first yellow fever vaccination. V is TRBV6-2 or TRBV6-3 and J is TRBJ1-5; perhaps TRBD1 as D (5 bases). The CDR3 here is CASREWGRINQPQHF. As DNA, the CDR3 is TGTGCCAGCAGGGAATGGGGCAGGATCAATCAGCCCCAGCATTTT.